The source of this T cell receptor (beta chain) is a study of T cells in Graves' hyperthyroidism and ophthalmopathy. In this sample, this clonotype turned up many times. Amplified TCR beta CDR3 regions derived from RNA transcripts. With the HTBI primer set, the TCR CDR3 went through a first round of RT-PCR. MiXCR, run by TCRdb on the multiplex PCR reads, gives a single entry per CDR3 protein. The sample consists of fewer than 550,000 distinct CDR3 sequences, around a sixth of them appearing once. V was clipped by 5 bases and J by 1 base; unmatched bases: 8. CDR3 size: 16 residues. Germline V lookup: CDR1 KGHSH, CDR2 LQKENI.

The chain carries TRBV18 and TRBJ2-3; 8 nucleotides match TRBD1. The TCR originated in a woman between 18 and 29 years old with Graves' hyperthyroidism. The sequenced material came from blood. DNA of the CDR3: TGTGCCAGCTCATCGCAGGGGGCAAAGGGCACAGATACGCAGTATTTT. This sequence encodes CASSSQGAKGTDTQYF.